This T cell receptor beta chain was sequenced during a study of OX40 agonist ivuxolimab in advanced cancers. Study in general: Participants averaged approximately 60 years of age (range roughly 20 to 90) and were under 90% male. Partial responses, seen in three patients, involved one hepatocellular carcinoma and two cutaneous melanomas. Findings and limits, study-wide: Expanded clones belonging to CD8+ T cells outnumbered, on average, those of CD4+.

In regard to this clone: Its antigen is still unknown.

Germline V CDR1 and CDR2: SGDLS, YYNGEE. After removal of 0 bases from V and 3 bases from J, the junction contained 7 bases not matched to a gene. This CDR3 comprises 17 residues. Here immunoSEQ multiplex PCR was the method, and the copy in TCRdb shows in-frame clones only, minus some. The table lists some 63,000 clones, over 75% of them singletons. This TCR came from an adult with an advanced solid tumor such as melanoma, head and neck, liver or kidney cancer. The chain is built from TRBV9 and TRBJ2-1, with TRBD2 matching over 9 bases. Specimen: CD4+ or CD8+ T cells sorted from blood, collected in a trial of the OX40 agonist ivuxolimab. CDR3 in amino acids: CASSVGRGGRGYNEQFF. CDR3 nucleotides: TGTGCCAGCAGCGTAGGTCGAGGCGGGAGGGGCTACAATGAGCAGTTCTTC.